Below, 20 T cell receptor beta chains from the same sample are listed, as sequenced in a study of T cell responses to AZD1222 COVID-19 vaccine. TCRdb keeps only in-frame clones here, not all; method: immunoSEQ multiplex PCR. The table records around 100,000 clones, about 90% of them present only once. Material: peripheral blood, obtained 28 days after the second AZD1222 dose. Source of these receptors: an adult who received the AZD1222 COVID-19 vaccine.

This chain links TRBV6-1 with TRBJ1-5, with unresolved D. There are 12 residues in the CDR3. V was pared by 0 bases and J by 7 bases, with 4 bases between. Germline CDR1 and CDR2: MNHNS and SASEGT. The CDR3 DNA is TGTGCCAGCAGTGAAGCTTACCAGCCCCAGCATTTT. Translating gives CASSEAYQPQHF.

The genes are TRBV19 and TRBJ1-4; D unclear. In germline, CDR1 is LNHDA, CDR2 SQIVND (reference sequence). Deletions cut 2 bases from V and 3 bases from J, with 13 bases between. CDR3 length equals 16 residues. The CDR3 bases are TGTGCCAGTAGTATATATGATGCGGGATCTAATGAAAAACTGTTTTTT. Translating gives CASSIYDAGSNEKLFF.

This chain joins TRBV28 and TRBJ1-5; D is perhaps TRBD1 (6 bases). Per germline, CDR1 MDHEN and CDR2 SYDVKM. This CDR3 has 15 amino acids. Deletions cut 9 bases from V and 3 bases from J, with 18 bases between. CDR3 residues: CASTGLDRFNQPQHF. The CDR3 coding sequence is TGTGCCAGTACCGGACTTGACAGGTTCAATCAGCCCCAGCATTTT.

The chain joins TRBV7-9 to TRBJ1-5, with 8 bases that match TRBD1. Germline V gene lookup returns CDR1 SEHNR and CDR2 FQNEAQ (reference sequence). This CDR3 comprises 15 residues. Unmatched junction bases numbered 4, after V lost 1 base and J lost 5 bases. The CDR3 loop reads CASSLGTGSDQPQHF. The CDR3 coding sequence is TGTGCCAGCAGCTTAGGGACAGGGAGCGATCAGCCCCAGCATTTT.

This chain joins TRBV6-2 or TRBV6-3 and TRBJ2-1; TRBD1 matches 8 bases. Germline V gene lookup returns CDR1 MNHEY and CDR2 SVGEGT. The V gene end was trimmed by 2 bases and the J gene end by 10 bases; junction bases not matched to a gene: 1. This CDR3 contains 12 residues. Here the CDR3 DNA reads TGTGCCAGCAGTTACGACAGGGGAGAGCAGTTCTTC. Translated: CASSYDRGEQFF.

The rearrangement links TRBV6-5 to TRBJ1-6; D not resolved. Trimming stripped 6 bases from V and 5 bases from J, with 8 bases between. There are 13 residues in the CDR3. CDR1 and CDR2 from the germline V gene are MNHEY and SVGAGI. CDR3 amino acids: CASRQVDNSPLHF. CDR3 bases: TGTGCCAGCAGGCAGGTAGATAATTCACCCCTCCACTTT.

V usage is TRBV7-2 and J usage is TRBJ1-2; a weak D match, TRBD1 (6 bases). The CDR3 extends over 15 amino acids. The germline gives CDR1 SGHTA, CDR2 FQGNSA. Deletions cut 5 bases from V and 0 bases from J, with 13 bases between. CDR3 sequence (DNA): TGTGCCAGCAGCCTATGGACAGTTTCTAACTATGGCTACACCTTC. It is translated as CASSLWTVSNYGYTF.

The J gene is TRBJ1-1, the V gene TRBV7-9, with no clear D. Germline V lookup: CDR1 SEHNR, CDR2 FQNEAQ (reference sequence). CDR3 length: 15 residues. Trimming cost V 1 base and J 0 bases, with 9 bases left between them. Here the CDR3 reads CASSLGAVMNTEAFF. CDR3 bases: TGTGCCAGCAGCTTAGGGGCGGTGATGAACACTGAAGCTTTCTTT.

The CDR3 spells CASTGDGFEQYF. The CDR3 DNA reads as TGTGCCAGCACCGGGGACGGCTTCGAGCAGTACTTC. The chain links TRBV28 to TRBJ2-7; D assignment may be TRBD1 or TRBD2 (5 bases each). CDR3 length equals 12 residues. V was pared by 7 bases and J by 6 bases, with 13 bases between. CDR1 and CDR2 (germline): MDHEN, SYDVKM.

This clone was counted only a few times. The chain carries TRBV28 and TRBJ1-5; D remains ambiguous. V was cut by 4 bases and J by 4 bases, with 8 bases left in between. The CDR3 is 13 residues long. The V gene's germline CDR1 is MDHEN and CDR2 SYDVKM. The CDR3 region has the DNA TGTGCCAGCAGTTCAAGGGTAAATCAGCCCCAGCATTTT. Translated, it gives CASSSRVNQPQHF.

The rearrangement joins TRBV2 to TRBJ1-1; D remains ambiguous. With 0 bases removed from V and 0 bases from J, the gap between germline ends came to 2 bases. This CDR3 is built from 13 residues. From germline, CDR1 is SNHLY and CDR2 FYNNEI. CDR3: CASSEAVNTEAFF. The CDR3 bases are TGTGCCAGCAGTGAAGCGGTGAACACTGAAGCTTTCTTT.

The chain carries TRBV27 and TRBJ1-6; D is perhaps TRBD1 (5 bases). Germline V gene data show CDR1 as MNHEY and CDR2 as SMNVEV (reference sequence). The CDR3 consists of 15 residues. V gave up 5 bases and J gave up 4 bases, with 12 bases separating them. Here the CDR3 reads CASSIGTIYNSPLHF. The CDR3 DNA reads TGTGCCAGCAGTATAGGGACGATTTATAATTCACCCCTCCACTTT.

The chain employs TRBV6-5 and TRBJ1-6; 8 nucleotides line up with TRBD1. Germline V gene data show CDR1 as MNHEY and CDR2 as SVGAGI. J was trimmed by 7 bases and V by 7 bases; bases with no gene match: 3. The CDR3 has 13 amino acids. The CDR3 reads CASKRQGNSPLHF. In nucleotides, the CDR3 is TGTGCCAGCAAGAGACAGGGGAATTCACCCCTCCACTTT.

The chain employs TRBV7-2 and TRBJ1-1, with D possibly matching TRBD1 (6 bases). CDR1 and CDR2 (germline): SGHTA, FQGNSA. The CDR3 covers 13 residues. V gave up 5 bases and J gave up 4 bases, with 11 bases separating them. CDR3 nucleotide sequence: TGTGCCAGCAGCCTCAGGGGACTCACTGAAGCTTTCTTT. Encoded protein: CASSLRGLTEAFF.

This chain links TRBV24-1 with TRBJ2-5; a possible D gene is TRBD1 (6 bases). The germline gives CDR1 KGHDR, CDR2 SFDVKD. V was shortened by 4 bases and J by 5 bases, with 16 bases between the two germline ends. There are 15 residues in the CDR3. The CDR3 DNA follows: TGTGCCACCAGTGACCCCGGACAGCCTGGGGAGACCCAGTACTTC. This translates into CATSDPGQPGETQYF.

This clone occurred a few times. The V call is TRBV9, the J call TRBJ2-1, with D unclear. The germline gives CDR1 SGDLS, CDR2 YYNGEE. V was pared by 0 bases and J by 4 bases, with 14 bases between. The CDR3 contains 16 residues. The CDR3 here is CASSVAVDAKYNEQFF. CDR3 DNA sequence: TGTGCCAGCAGCGTAGCAGTAGACGCCAAGTACAATGAGCAGTTCTTC.

The J gene is TRBJ1-5, the V gene TRBV19; 8 bases map to TRBD1. The V gene end was trimmed by 5 bases and the J gene end by 6 bases; junction bases not matched to a gene: 6. Germline CDR1 is LNHDA and CDR2 is SQIVND (reference sequence). The CDR3 is made up of 14 amino acids. The CDR3 region is CASSSGTGSQPQHF. The CDR3 DNA follows: TGTGCCAGTAGTTCCGGGACAGGTAGTCAGCCCCAGCATTTT.

V is TRBV5-1 and J is TRBJ1-2; 12 bases map to TRBD1. The V gene end was trimmed by 4 bases and the J gene end by 7 bases; junction bases not matched to a gene: 5. This CDR3 is built from 14 residues. CDR1 and CDR2 (germline): SGHRS, YFSETQ. Here the CDR3 reads CASSRGQGASGYTF. The CDR3 nucleotides read TGCGCCAGCAGCCGGGGACAGGGGGCCAGTGGCTACACCTTC.

This sequence joins TRBV6-5 and TRBJ2-1; D possibly corresponds to TRBD2 (5 bases). The ends were cut back, 7 bases at V and 9 bases at J, with 13 bases in the middle. The CDR3 extends over 12 amino acids. Germline assignment: CDR1 MNHEY and CDR2 SVGAGI. The CDR3 protein is CASMRRGGEQFF. DNA for the CDR3: TGTGCCAGCATGAGGCGTGGAGGTGAGCAGTTCTTC.

The V call is TRBV15, the J call TRBJ1-4, with TRBD1 matching 8 bases. Germline V gene lookup returns CDR1 LNHNV and CDR2 YYDKDF (reference sequence). CDR3 length: 18 amino acids. Germline trimming cut 6 bases from V and 2 bases from J; bases unmatched to any gene: 14. DNA for the CDR3: TGTGCCACCAGTGTGACAGGGGCCCCGGACTGGACTAATGAAAAACTGTTTTTT. As protein: CATSVTGAPDWTNEKLFF.